A selection of T cell receptor beta chains follows, all from one sample in a study of blood T cell repertoires in COVID-19. Measured with immunoSEQ multiplex PCR; TCRdb has only the in-frame clones, and not every one. In the table there are over 130,000 clones, around 84% of which are singletons. Sequencing was done on a sample of peripheral blood. These receptors were taken from a man aged 70 or older with acute or convalescent COVID-19. CDR3s include the opening cysteine and the closing phenylalanine or tryptophan. A D gene is named only where the DNA matches it firmly. Clone size, where shown, is once, few, many, or a class for clones that have expanded.

j_gene: TRBJ1-2
v_gene: TRBV5-5
d_gene: NA
abundance: NA
CDR3aa: CASSFGGENYGYTF
CDR3nt: TGTGCCAGCAGCTTTGGTGGAGAAAACTATGGCTACACCTTC

j_gene: TRBJ1-4
v_gene: TRBV19
d_gene: NA
abundance: NA
CDR3aa: CASRDSGERLGKLFF
CDR3nt: TGTGCCAGTAGAGACAGCGGGGAGCGTCTAGGAAAACTGTTTTTT

j_gene: TRBJ2-1
v_gene: TRBV4-1
d_gene: TRBD2
abundance: once
CDR3aa: CASSQGPLLSGGADEQFF
CDR3nt: TGCGCCAGCAGCCAAGGACCCCTACTTAGCGGGGGGGCCGATGAGCAGTTCTTC

j_gene: TRBJ2-1
v_gene: TRBV7-3
d_gene: TRBD2
abundance: NA
CDR3aa: CASSLGLAGTYNEQFF
CDR3nt: TGTGCCAGCAGCTTAGGGCTAGCGGGGACCTACAATGAGCAGTTCTTC

j_gene: TRBJ2-5
v_gene: TRBV11-2
d_gene: TRBD2
abundance: NA
CDR3aa: CASSLVAAGGGETQYF
CDR3nt: TGTGCCAGCAGCTTAGTTGCCGCGGGAGGAGGGGAGACCCAGTACTTC

j_gene: TRBJ2-3
v_gene: TRBV19
d_gene: TRBD2
abundance: once
CDR3aa: CASSPIAGGTDTQYF
CDR3nt: TGTGCCAGTAGTCCAATAGCGGGGGGCACAGATACGCAGTATTTT

j_gene: TRBJ2-2
v_gene: TRBV9
d_gene: TRBD1
abundance: once
CDR3aa: CASSVGYQGVTGELFF
CDR3nt: TGTGCCAGCAGCGTAGGGTACCAGGGGGTCACCGGGGAGCTGTTTTTT

j_gene: TRBJ2-7
v_gene: TRBV6-5
d_gene: NA
abundance: NA
CDR3aa: CASSYSRSRGSYEQYF
CDR3nt: TGTGCCAGCAGTTACTCGAGGTCGCGGGGCTCCTACGAGCAGTACTTC

j_gene: TRBJ1-1
v_gene: TRBV9
d_gene: TRBD1
abundance: NA
CDR3aa: CASSAQTGGWMNTEAFF
CDR3nt: TGTGCCAGCAGCGCCCAGACAGGGGGTTGGATGAACACTGAAGCTTTCTTT

j_gene: TRBJ1-2
v_gene: TRBV5-4
d_gene: NA
abundance: NA
CDR3aa: CASSSNRANYGYTF
CDR3nt: TGTGCCAGCAGCTCCAACAGGGCCAACTATGGCTACACCTTC

j_gene: TRBJ1-3
v_gene: TRBV9
d_gene: NA
abundance: NA
CDR3aa: CASSVDNRHSGNTIYF
CDR3nt: TGTGCCAGCAGCGTAGATAACAGGCACTCTGGAAACACCATATATTTT

j_gene: TRBJ2-3
v_gene: TRBV5-6
d_gene: NA
abundance: NA
CDR3aa: CASRGQGTDTQYF
CDR3nt: TGTGCCAGCAGGGGCCAGGGAACAGATACGCAGTATTTT

j_gene: TRBJ1-1
v_gene: TRBV3-1/TRBV3-2
d_gene: TRBD1
abundance: NA
CDR3aa: CASTHGGTVTEAFF
CDR3nt: TGTGCCAGCACCCACGGAGGGACAGTCACTGAAGCTTTCTTT

j_gene: TRBJ2-7
v_gene: TRBV5-1
d_gene: TRBD2
abundance: NA
CDR3aa: CASSFSSGSTYEQYF
CDR3nt: TGCGCCAGCAGCTTTTCCAGCGGGAGTACTTACGAGCAGTACTTC

j_gene: TRBJ2-1
v_gene: TRBV10-3
d_gene: TRBD2
abundance: few
CDR3aa: CAISEALAGVYNEQFF
CDR3nt: TGTGCCATCAGTGAGGCCTTAGCGGGGGTTTACAATGAGCAGTTCTTC

j_gene: TRBJ1-2
v_gene: TRBV19
d_gene: TRBD1
abundance: NA
CDR3aa: CASSDRDRLGYTF
CDR3nt: TGTGCCAGTAGTGACCGGGACAGGCTTGGCTACACCTTC

j_gene: TRBJ2-7
v_gene: TRBV12-3/TRBV12-4
d_gene: NA
abundance: NA
CDR3aa: CASSEAVSYEQYF
CDR3nt: TGTGCCAGCAGTGAGGCAGTTTCCTACGAGCAGTACTTC

j_gene: TRBJ1-2
v_gene: TRBV28
d_gene: NA
abundance: NA
CDR3aa: CASSLEQYYGYTF
CDR3nt: TGTGCCAGCAGTTTGGAACAGTACTATGGCTACACCTTC

j_gene: TRBJ1-4
v_gene: TRBV28
d_gene: NA
abundance: once
CDR3aa: CASAQGPRDEKLFF
CDR3nt: TGTGCCAGCGCGCAGGGGCCGCGGGATGAAAAACTGTTTTTT

j_gene: TRBJ1-2
v_gene: TRBV27
d_gene: TRBD1
abundance: few
CDR3aa: CASSLAGTGPNYGYTF
CDR3nt: TGTGCCAGCAGTTTAGCCGGGACAGGGCCTAACTATGGCTACACCTTC

j_gene: TRBJ2-2
v_gene: TRBV19
d_gene: NA
abundance: NA
CDR3aa: CASSIGQAGELFF
CDR3nt: TGTGCCAGTAGTATCGGCCAGGCCGGGGAGCTGTTTTTT

j_gene: TRBJ2-7
v_gene: TRBV5-1
d_gene: TRBD1
abundance: NA
CDR3aa: CASSPDRGTYEQYF
CDR3nt: TGCGCCAGCAGCCCGGACAGGGGGACCTACGAGCAGTACTTC

j_gene: TRBJ2-1
v_gene: TRBV20-1
d_gene: TRBD2
abundance: NA
CDR3aa: CSASRGSSYNEQFF
CDR3nt: TGCAGTGCTAGTCGCGGGAGCTCCTACAATGAGCAGTTCTTC

j_gene: TRBJ1-5
v_gene: TRBV2
d_gene: NA
abundance: NA
CDR3aa: CASSLTEFDQPQHF
CDR3nt: TGTGCCAGCAGTTTGACAGAATTCGATCAGCCCCAGCATTTT

j_gene: TRBJ2-3
v_gene: TRBV5-1
d_gene: NA
abundance: NA
CDR3aa: CASSLAGPSGTDTQYF
CDR3nt: TGCGCCAGCTCCCTCGCTGGCCCGAGCGGCACAGATACGCAGTATTTT

j_gene: TRBJ2-7
v_gene: TRBV5-1
d_gene: TRBD1
abundance: NA
CDR3aa: CASSSAGTGGYEQYF
CDR3nt: TGCGCCAGCAGCTCGGCCGGGACAGGGGGCTACGAGCAGTACTTC

j_gene: TRBJ2-1
v_gene: TRBV9
d_gene: NA
abundance: once
CDR3aa: CASSVEVGGNEQFF
CDR3nt: TGTGCCAGCAGCGTAGAAGTTGGCGGTAATGAGCAGTTCTTC

j_gene: TRBJ2-3
v_gene: TRBV9
d_gene: TRBD2
abundance: NA
CDR3aa: CASSVLRASGTDTQYF
CDR3nt: TGTGCCAGCAGCGTATTACGGGCTAGCGGTACAGATACGCAGTATTTT

j_gene: TRBJ2-7
v_gene: TRBV2
d_gene: TRBD2
abundance: few
CDR3aa: CASRPTPGLAGSGYEQYF
CDR3nt: TGTGCCAGCAGACCAACGCCGGGACTAGCGGGATCCGGCTACGAGCAGTACTTC

j_gene: TRBJ2-7
v_gene: TRBV6-5
d_gene: TRBD1
abundance: NA
CDR3aa: CASSPNRDRSYEQYF
CDR3nt: TGTGCCAGCAGTCCCAACCGGGACAGGTCCTACGAGCAGTACTTC

j_gene: TRBJ1-4
v_gene: TRBV5-1
d_gene: NA
abundance: NA
CDR3aa: CASSLARDRVNEKLFF
CDR3nt: TGCGCCAGCAGCTTGGCTCGAGACAGAGTTAATGAAAAACTGTTTTTT

j_gene: TRBJ2-6
v_gene: TRBV10-3
d_gene: NA
abundance: NA
CDR3aa: CAISERIGGSGANVLTF
CDR3nt: TGTGCCATCAGTGAAAGGATAGGGGGCTCTGGGGCCAACGTCCTGACTTTC

j_gene: TRBJ1-4
v_gene: TRBV3-1/TRBV3-2
d_gene: TRBD1
abundance: NA
CDR3aa: CASSHGQGNEKLFF
CDR3nt: TGTGCCAGCAGCCACGGACAGGGGAATGAAAAACTGTTTTTT

j_gene: TRBJ2-5
v_gene: TRBV5-1
d_gene: NA
abundance: NA
CDR3aa: CASSLRTLGWETQYF
CDR3nt: TGCGCCAGCAGCCTCCGGACACTTGGTTGGGAGACCCAGTACTTC

j_gene: TRBJ2-7
v_gene: TRBV11-2
d_gene: TRBD1
abundance: NA
CDR3aa: CASRTGQGYEQYF
CDR3nt: TGTGCCAGCAGAACCGGACAGGGCTACGAGCAGTACTTC

j_gene: TRBJ1-5
v_gene: TRBV19
d_gene: TRBD1
abundance: NA
CDR3aa: CASSGQGGFQPQHF
CDR3nt: TGTGCCAGTAGTGGACAGGGGGGGTTTCAGCCCCAGCATTTT

j_gene: TRBJ1-1
v_gene: TRBV7-9
d_gene: NA
abundance: NA
CDR3aa: CASRRGQAGDTEAFF
CDR3nt: TGTGCCAGCCGCCGAGGGCAGGCGGGGGACACTGAAGCTTTCTTT

j_gene: TRBJ2-7
v_gene: TRBV19
d_gene: TRBD2
abundance: NA
CDR3aa: CASSIGREQYF
CDR3nt: TGTGCCAGTAGTATCGGGAGGGAGCAGTACTTC

j_gene: TRBJ2-7
v_gene: TRBV7-2
d_gene: TRBD2
abundance: NA
CDR3aa: CASSTRPTSGSSEQYF
CDR3nt: TGTGCCAGCAGCACCCGTCCGACTAGCGGGAGTAGCGAGCAGTACTTC

j_gene: TRBJ2-7
v_gene: TRBV11-2
d_gene: NA
abundance: NA
CDR3aa: CASSLVLPGVGEQYF
CDR3nt: TGTGCCAGCAGCTTAGTACTCCCGGGAGTGGGGGAGCAGTACTTC

j_gene: TRBJ2-2
v_gene: TRBV6-4
d_gene: NA
abundance: NA
CDR3aa: CASSGTVRAGELFF
CDR3nt: TGTGCCAGCAGTGGGACAGTCCGGGCCGGGGAGCTGTTTTTT

j_gene: TRBJ2-3
v_gene: TRBV20-1
d_gene: NA
abundance: NA
CDR3aa: CSASLYYGSSTDTQYF
CDR3nt: TGCAGTGCTAGTTTGTATTACGGTTCTAGCACAGATACGCAGTATTTT

j_gene: TRBJ1-1
v_gene: TRBV28
d_gene: NA
abundance: NA
CDR3aa: CASSLTPGVTEAFF
CDR3nt: TGTGCCAGCAGTTTGACGCCGGGGGTGACTGAAGCTTTCTTT

j_gene: TRBJ1-2
v_gene: TRBV19
d_gene: NA
abundance: NA
CDR3aa: CASSIVQGGNYGYTF
CDR3nt: TGTGCCAGTAGTATAGTACAGGGCGGGAACTATGGCTACACCTTC

j_gene: TRBJ1-5
v_gene: TRBV19
d_gene: NA
abundance: many
CDR3aa: CASSIGWRAGRNQPQHF
CDR3nt: TGTGCCAGTAGTATAGGGTGGAGGGCAGGCCGTAATCAGCCCCAGCATTTT

j_gene: TRBJ1-1
v_gene: TRBV5-8
d_gene: TRBD1
abundance: NA
CDR3aa: CASSLGGTGAYDTEAFF
CDR3nt: TGTGCCAGCAGCTTGGGTGGGACAGGGGCCTATGACACTGAAGCTTTCTTT

j_gene: TRBJ2-5
v_gene: TRBV6-5
d_gene: TRBD1
abundance: NA
CDR3aa: CASSLGDRVQYF
CDR3nt: TGTGCCAGCAGTTTAGGGGACAGGGTACAGTACTTC

j_gene: TRBJ1-1
v_gene: TRBV19
d_gene: TRBD1
abundance: NA
CDR3aa: CASSIAVPGQGRGGTEAFF
CDR3nt: TGTGCCAGTAGTATAGCCGTACCGGGACAGGGAAGAGGGGGCACTGAAGCTTTCTTT

j_gene: TRBJ2-1
v_gene: TRBV3-1/TRBV3-2
d_gene: TRBD2
abundance: NA
CDR3aa: CASSQSTSGSRTYNEQFF
CDR3nt: TGTGCCAGCAGCCAATCGACTAGCGGGAGTCGGACCTACAATGAGCAGTTCTTC

j_gene: TRBJ1-5
v_gene: TRBV6-2/TRBV6-3
d_gene: TRBD1
abundance: NA
CDR3aa: CASSYQTGRYQPQHF
CDR3nt: TGTGCCAGCAGTTATCAGACAGGGAGATATCAGCCCCAGCATTTT

j_gene: TRBJ2-7
v_gene: TRBV5-6
d_gene: NA
abundance: NA
CDR3aa: CASSLGRVTYEQYF
CDR3nt: TGTGCCAGCAGCTTGGGCCGGGTAACCTACGAGCAGTACTTC

j_gene: TRBJ1-1
v_gene: TRBV9
d_gene: NA
abundance: few
CDR3aa: CASSFDQGNTEAFF
CDR3nt: TGTGCCAGCAGCTTCGACCAGGGGAACACTGAAGCTTTCTTT

j_gene: TRBJ2-5
v_gene: TRBV5-1
d_gene: TRBD1
abundance: NA
CDR3aa: CASSSQGYQETQYF
CDR3nt: TGCGCCAGCAGCTCACAGGGGTACCAAGAGACCCAGTACTTC

j_gene: TRBJ2-5
v_gene: TRBV5-4
d_gene: NA
abundance: few
CDR3aa: CASGGSQETQYF
CDR3nt: TGTGCCAGCGGGGGGTCACAAGAGACCCAGTACTTC

j_gene: TRBJ2-3
v_gene: TRBV18
d_gene: TRBD1
abundance: NA
CDR3aa: CASFWTGSPDTQYF
CDR3nt: TGTGCCAGCTTTTGGACAGGGAGCCCAGATACGCAGTATTTT

j_gene: TRBJ1-2
v_gene: TRBV25-1
d_gene: TRBD1
abundance: NA
CDR3aa: CASSNRDRGYGYTF
CDR3nt: TGTGCCAGCAGCAACCGGGACAGGGGATATGGCTACACCTTC

j_gene: TRBJ1-2
v_gene: TRBV5-1
d_gene: TRBD1
abundance: NA
CDR3aa: CASSLEGQVEWGYTF
CDR3nt: TGCGCCAGCAGCTTGGAAGGACAGGTCGAGTGGGGCTACACCTTC

j_gene: TRBJ2-7
v_gene: TRBV29-1
d_gene: TRBD1
abundance: few
CDR3aa: CSAGRGQGGPQYF
CDR3nt: TGCAGCGCTGGACGGGGACAGGGTGGGCCGCAGTACTTC

j_gene: TRBJ1-2
v_gene: TRBV7-2
d_gene: TRBD1
abundance: NA
CDR3aa: CASSVGGQGYGYTF
CDR3nt: TGTGCCAGCAGCGTAGGAGGACAGGGCTATGGCTACACCTTC